This T cell receptor beta chain is from a study of blood T cell repertoires in COVID-19. Turning to the study itself: Material from acute and convalescent COVID-19 was sourced from the United States, Italy and Spain. PBMCs, B-cell-depleted T cells, or T cells were the source of the cDNA or gDNA that made up the material.

Assay: immunoSEQ multiplex PCR; the TCRdb copy retains only in-frame clones and omits some. The sample shows around 200,000 clones, 70% to 90% of them seen only once. Which cohort a participant joined came from the clinical history participants gave. In the 2 weeks before study entry, exposed participants met a COVID-19 case, which was PCR-confirmed or clinician-diagnosed. This CDR3 contains 13 residues. In germline, CDR1 is SGHKS, CDR2 YYEKEE (reference sequence). J gave up 1 base and V 3 bases, and 0 bases lay outside the gene matches. Input material: PBMCs or T cells enriched from blood (not recorded which). The V call is TRBV5-5, the J call TRBJ2-5, with 7 bases matching TRBD1. The receptor comes from a woman under 40 who had been exposed to COVID-19. CDR3 sequence reads: CASSSGGQETQYF. The CDR3 DNA is TGTGCCAGCAGCTCAGGGGGCCAAGAGACCCAGTACTTC. Filled out from reference TRBV5-5 and TRBJ2-5, the complete variable domain reads DAGVTQSPTHLIKTRGQQVTLRCSPISGHKSVSWYQQVLGQGPQFIFQYYEKEERGRGNFPDRFSARQFPNYSSELNVNALLLGDSALYLCASSSGGQETQYFGPGTRLLVL.